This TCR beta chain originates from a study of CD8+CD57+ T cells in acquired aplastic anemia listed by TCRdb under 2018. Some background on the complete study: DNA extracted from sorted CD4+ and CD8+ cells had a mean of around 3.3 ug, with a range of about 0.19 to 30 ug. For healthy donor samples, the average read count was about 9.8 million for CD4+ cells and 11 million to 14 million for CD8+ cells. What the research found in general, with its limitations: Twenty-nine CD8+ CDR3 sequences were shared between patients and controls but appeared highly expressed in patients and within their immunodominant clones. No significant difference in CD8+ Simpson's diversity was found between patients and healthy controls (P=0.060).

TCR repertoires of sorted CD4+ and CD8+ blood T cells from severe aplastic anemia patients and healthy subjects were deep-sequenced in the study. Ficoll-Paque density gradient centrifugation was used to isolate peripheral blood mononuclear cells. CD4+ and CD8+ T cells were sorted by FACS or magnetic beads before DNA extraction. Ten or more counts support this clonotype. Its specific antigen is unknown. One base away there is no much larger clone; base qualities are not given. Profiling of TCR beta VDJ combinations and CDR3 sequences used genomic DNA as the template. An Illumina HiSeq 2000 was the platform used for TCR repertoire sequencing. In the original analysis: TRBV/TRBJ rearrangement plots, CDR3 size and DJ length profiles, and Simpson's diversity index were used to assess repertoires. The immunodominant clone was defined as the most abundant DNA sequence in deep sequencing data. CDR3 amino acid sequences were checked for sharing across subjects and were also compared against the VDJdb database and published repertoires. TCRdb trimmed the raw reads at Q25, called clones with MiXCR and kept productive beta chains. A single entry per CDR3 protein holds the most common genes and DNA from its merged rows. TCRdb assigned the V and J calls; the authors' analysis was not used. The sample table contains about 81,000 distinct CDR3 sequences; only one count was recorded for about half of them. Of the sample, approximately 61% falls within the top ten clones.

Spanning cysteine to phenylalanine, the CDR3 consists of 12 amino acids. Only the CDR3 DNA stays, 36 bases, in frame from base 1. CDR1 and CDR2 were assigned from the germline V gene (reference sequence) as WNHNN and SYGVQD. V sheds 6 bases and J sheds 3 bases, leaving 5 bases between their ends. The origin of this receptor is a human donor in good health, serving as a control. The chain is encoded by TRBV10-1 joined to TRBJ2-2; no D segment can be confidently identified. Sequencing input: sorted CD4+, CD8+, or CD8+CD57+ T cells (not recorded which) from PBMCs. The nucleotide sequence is TGCGCCAGCAGCCAATACACCGGGGAGCTGTTTTTT. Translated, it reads CASSQYTGELFF.